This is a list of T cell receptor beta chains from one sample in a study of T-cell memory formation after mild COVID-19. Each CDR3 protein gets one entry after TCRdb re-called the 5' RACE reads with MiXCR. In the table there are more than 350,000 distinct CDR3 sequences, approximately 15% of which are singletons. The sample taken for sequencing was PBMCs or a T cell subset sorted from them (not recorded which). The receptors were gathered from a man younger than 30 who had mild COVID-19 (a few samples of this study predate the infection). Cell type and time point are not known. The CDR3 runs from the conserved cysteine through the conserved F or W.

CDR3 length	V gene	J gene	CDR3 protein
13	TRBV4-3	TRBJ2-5	CASSPGQGWTQYF
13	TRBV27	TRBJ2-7	CASRAGLASEQYF
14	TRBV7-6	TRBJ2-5	CASSSRTGQETQYF
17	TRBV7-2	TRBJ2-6	CASSLAYLRSGANVLTF
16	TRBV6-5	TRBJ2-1	CASRTSGVRSYNEQFF
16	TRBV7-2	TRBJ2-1	CASSLLFVGSYNEQFF
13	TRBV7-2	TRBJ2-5	CPSSFGFQETQYF
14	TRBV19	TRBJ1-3	CASTVQGLGNTIYF
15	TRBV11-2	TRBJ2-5	CASSLERGVSETQYF
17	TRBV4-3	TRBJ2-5	CASSQDTAGGSQETQYF
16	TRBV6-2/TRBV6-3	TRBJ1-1	CASSPRTGPSQGEAFF
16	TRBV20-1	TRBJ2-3	CSANPRLAGRADTQYF
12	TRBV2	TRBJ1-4	CAIPGDNEKLFF
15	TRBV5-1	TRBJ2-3	CASSPAGRGSDTQYF
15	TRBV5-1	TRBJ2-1	CASSFTTGQYNEQFF
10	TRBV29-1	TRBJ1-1	CSVTRTEAFF
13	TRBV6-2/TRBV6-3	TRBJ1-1	CASSYLWNTEAFF
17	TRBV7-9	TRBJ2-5	CASTSKSSDRPGETQYF
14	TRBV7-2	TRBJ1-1	CASSLVGRDTAAFF
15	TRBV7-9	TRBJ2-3	CASSPQGLASDTQYF
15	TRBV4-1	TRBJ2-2	CASSPPGGKAGELFF
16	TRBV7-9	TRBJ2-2	CASSPRRSYNTGELFF
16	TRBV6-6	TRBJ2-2	CASNRLAGTNTGELFF
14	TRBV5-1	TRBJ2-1	CASSWGQPNNEQFF
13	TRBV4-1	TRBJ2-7	CASSQPAISKQYF
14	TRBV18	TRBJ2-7	CASSPTMTDYEQYF
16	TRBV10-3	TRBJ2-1	CAITSGLAGGWNEQFF
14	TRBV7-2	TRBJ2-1	CASSLARDLNEQFF
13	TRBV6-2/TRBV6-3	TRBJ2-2	CATDRVYGGELFF
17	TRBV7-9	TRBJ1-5	CASSSPPGTGGREPQHF
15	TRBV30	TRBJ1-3	CASALQPYSGNTIYF
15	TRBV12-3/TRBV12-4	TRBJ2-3	CANSGGSTSADTQYF
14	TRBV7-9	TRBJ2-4	CASSTGPAPAIQYF
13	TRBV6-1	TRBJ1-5	CASTLGRIQPQHF
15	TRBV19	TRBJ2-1	CASSAGRAPYNEQFF
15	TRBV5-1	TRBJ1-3	CASSLQGLSGNTIYF
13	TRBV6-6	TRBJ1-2	CASSYVGSLGYTF
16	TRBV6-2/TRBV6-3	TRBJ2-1	CASSYGTSDLYNEQFF
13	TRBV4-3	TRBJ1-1	CASSQVWGTEAFF
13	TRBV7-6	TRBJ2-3	CASSPHREDTQYF
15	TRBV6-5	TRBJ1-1	CASKGLGITGTEAFF
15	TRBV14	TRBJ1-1	CASSQGVGPGTEAFF
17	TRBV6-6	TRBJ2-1	CASSYSRLAGRFDEQFF